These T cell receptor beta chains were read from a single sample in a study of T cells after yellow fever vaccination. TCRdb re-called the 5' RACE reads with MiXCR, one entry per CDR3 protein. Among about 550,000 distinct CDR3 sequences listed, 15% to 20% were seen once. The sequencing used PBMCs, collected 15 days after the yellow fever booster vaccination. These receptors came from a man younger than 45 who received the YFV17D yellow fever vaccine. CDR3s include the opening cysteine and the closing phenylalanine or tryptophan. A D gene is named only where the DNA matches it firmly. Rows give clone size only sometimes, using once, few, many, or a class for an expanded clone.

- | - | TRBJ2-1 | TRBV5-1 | TGCGCCAGCAGCTCTCCTACTTTAGATGAGCAGTTCTTC | CASSSPTLDEQFF
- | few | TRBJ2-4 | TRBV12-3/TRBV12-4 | TGTGCCAGCAGCCTAGGGGGGGTGCACATTCAGTACTTC | CASSLGGVHIQYF
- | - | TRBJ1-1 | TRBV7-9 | TGTGCCAGCAGCTTAGCTGAAGCTTTCTTT | CASSLAEAFF
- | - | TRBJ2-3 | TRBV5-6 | TGTGCCAGCAGCTTGGCCGTGAGGCCGAGCACAGATACGCAGTATTTT | CASSLAVRPSTDTQYF
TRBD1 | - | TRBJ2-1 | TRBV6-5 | TGTGCCAGCAGTTATAACCCGCGGACAGGCCGCTCCTACAATGAGCAGTTCTTC | CASSYNPRTGRSYNEQFF
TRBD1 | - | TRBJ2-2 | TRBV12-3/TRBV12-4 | TGTGCCAGCAGACGGGACAGCCAGAACACCGGGGAGCTGTTTTTT | CASRRDSQNTGELFF
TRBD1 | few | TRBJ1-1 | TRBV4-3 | TGCGCCAGCAGCCAAGCCCCGGGGACAGGTGAAGCTTTCTTT | CASSQAPGTGEAFF
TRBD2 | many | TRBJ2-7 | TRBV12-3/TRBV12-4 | TGTGCCAGCAGACCAACCGGGACTAGTTCCCACGAGCAGTACTTC | CASRPTGTSSHEQYF
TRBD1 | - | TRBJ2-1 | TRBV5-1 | TGCGCCAGCAGCTTGCCCGGACAGGGGGCCTACAATGAGCAGTTCTTC | CASSLPGQGAYNEQFF
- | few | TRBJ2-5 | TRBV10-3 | TGTGCCATCACCCCGGACATAAGAGAGACCCAGTACTTC | CAITPDIRETQYF
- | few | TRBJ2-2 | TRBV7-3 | TGTGCCAGCGGGTCTGCCGGGGAGCTGTTTTTT | CASGSAGELFF
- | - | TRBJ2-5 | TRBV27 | TGTGCCAGCATAGGGGGGGAGACCCAGTACTTC | CASIGGETQYF
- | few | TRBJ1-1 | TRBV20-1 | TGCAGTGCTAGAGATCTGAAGGGGACGAGCACTGAAGCTTTCTTT | CSARDLKGTSTEAFF
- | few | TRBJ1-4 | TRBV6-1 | TGTGCCAGCACCCTCCCGGGGGGGGCGGCTAATGAAAAACTGTTTTTT | CASTLPGGAANEKLFF
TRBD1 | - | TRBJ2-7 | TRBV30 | TGTGCCTGGGAGCGGGGAACAGGGGGCTTCTACGAGCAGTACTTC | CAWERGTGGFYEQYF
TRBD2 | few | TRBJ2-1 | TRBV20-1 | TGCAGTGCTAGAGATTCGGCGGGAGGTATAAAGCAGCAGTTCTTC | CSARDSAGGIKQQFF
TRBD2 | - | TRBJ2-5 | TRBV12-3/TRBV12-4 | TGTGCCAGCAGTCCCCAAGCGGGAGTGGTAGAGACCCAGTACTTC | CASSPQAGVVETQYF
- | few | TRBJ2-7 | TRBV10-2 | TGCGCCAGCAGTGCCACCGGACCTCAGTACTTC | CASSATGPQYF
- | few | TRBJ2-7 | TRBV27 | TGTGCCAACCTGACCAAATTCAACTACGAGCAGTACTTC | CANLTKFNYEQYF
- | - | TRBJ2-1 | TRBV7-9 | TGTGCCAGCAGCCCCCCTAACCGAACCTACAATGAGCAGTTCTTC | CASSPPNRTYNEQFF
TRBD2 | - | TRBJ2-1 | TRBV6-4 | TGTGCCAGCAGTGATTTAGCGGGAGATGGGTACAATGAGCAGTTCTTC | CASSDLAGDGYNEQFF
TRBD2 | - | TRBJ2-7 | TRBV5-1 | TGCGCCAGCAGCTTGGCCACCAGCGGGAGAAACTACGAGCAGTACTTC | CASSLATSGRNYEQYF
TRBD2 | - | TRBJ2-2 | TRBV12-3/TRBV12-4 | TGTGCCAGCAGTTTCCTTAGCGGGAGTGCCGGGGAGCTGTTTTTT | CASSFLSGSAGELFF
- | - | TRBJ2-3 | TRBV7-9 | TGTGCCAGCAGCCCTTTTCTAAGCACAGATACGCAGTATTTT | CASSPFLSTDTQYF
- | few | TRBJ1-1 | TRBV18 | TGTGCCAGCTCACCAGACAGCACTGAAGCTTTCTTT | CASSPDSTEAFF